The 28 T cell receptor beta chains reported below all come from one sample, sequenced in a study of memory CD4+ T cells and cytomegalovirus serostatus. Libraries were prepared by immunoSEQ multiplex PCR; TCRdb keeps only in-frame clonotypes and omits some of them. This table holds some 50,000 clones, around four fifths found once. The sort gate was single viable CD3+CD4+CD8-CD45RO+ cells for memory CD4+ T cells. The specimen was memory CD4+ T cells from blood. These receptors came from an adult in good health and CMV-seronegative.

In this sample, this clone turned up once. CDR3 loop: CASSLEFTDTQYF. In nucleotides, the CDR3 is TGTGCCAGCAGCTTGGAGTTCACAGATACGCAGTATTTT. The V call is TRBV5-6, the J call TRBJ2-3; no firm D call. This CDR3 has 13 residues. The germline V and J ends were trimmed by 0 bases and 2 bases, with 4 bases remaining between them. The germline CDR1 and CDR2 sequences are SGHDT and YYEEEE.

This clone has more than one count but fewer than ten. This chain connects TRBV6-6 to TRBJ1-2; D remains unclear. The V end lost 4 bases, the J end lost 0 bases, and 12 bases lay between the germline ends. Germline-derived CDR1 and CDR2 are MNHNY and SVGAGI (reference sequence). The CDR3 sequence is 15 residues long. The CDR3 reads CASSSAQMTNYGYTF. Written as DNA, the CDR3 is TGTGCCAGCAGTTCCGCCCAGATGACTAACTATGGCTACACCTTC.

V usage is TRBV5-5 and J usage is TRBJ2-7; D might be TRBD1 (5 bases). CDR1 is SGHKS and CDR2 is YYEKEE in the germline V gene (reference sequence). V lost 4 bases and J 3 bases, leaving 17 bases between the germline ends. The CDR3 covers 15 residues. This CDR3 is CASSLTPRQGYEQYF. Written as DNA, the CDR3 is TGTGCCAGCAGCCTCACGCCGCGTCAGGGCTACGAGCAGTACTTC.

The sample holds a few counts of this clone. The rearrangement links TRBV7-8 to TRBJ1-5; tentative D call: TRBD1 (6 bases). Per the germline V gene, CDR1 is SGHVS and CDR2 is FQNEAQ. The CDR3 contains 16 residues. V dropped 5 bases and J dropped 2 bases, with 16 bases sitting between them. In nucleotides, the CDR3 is TGTGCCAGCAGCCAGTCCAGGGGCCCGGGCAATCAGCCCCAGCATTTT. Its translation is CASSQSRGPGNQPQHF.

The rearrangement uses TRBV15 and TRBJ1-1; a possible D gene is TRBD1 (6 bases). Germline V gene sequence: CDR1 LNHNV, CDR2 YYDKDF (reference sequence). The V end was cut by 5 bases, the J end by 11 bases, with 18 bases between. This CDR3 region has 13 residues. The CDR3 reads CATSPSGGARAFF. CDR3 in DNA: TGTGCCACCAGCCCCTCGGGGGGCGCGAGGGCTTTCTTT.

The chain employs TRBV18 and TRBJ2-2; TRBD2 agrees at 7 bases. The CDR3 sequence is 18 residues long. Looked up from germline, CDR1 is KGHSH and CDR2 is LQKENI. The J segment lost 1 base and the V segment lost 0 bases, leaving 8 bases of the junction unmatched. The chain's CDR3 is CASSPPLLREGNTGELFF. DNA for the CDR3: TGTGCCAGCTCACCACCCCTCCTCAGGGAGGGGAACACCGGGGAGCTGTTTTTT.

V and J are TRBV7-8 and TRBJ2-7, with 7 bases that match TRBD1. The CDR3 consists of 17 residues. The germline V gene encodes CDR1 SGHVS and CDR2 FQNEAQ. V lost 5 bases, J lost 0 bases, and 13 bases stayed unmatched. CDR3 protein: CASSPPKRQGGSYEQYF. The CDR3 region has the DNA TGTGCCAGCAGCCCCCCCAAGAGACAGGGTGGCTCCTACGAGCAGTACTTC. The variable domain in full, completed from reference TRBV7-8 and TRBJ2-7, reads GAGVSQSPRYKVAKRGQDVALRCDPISGHVSLFWYQQALGQGPEFLTYFQNEAQLDKSGLPSDRFFAERPEGSVSTLKIQRTQQEDSAVYLCASSPPKRQGGSYEQYFGPGTRLTVT.

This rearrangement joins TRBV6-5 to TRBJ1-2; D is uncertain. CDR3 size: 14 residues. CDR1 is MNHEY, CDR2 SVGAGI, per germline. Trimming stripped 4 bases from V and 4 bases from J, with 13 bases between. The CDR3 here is CASSSHGPPYGYTF. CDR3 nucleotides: TGTGCCAGCAGTTCCCACGGGCCCCCCTATGGCTACACCTTC.

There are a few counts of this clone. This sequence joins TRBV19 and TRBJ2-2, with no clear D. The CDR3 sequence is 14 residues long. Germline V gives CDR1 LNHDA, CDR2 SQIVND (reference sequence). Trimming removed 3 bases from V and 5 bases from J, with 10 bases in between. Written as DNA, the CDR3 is TGTGCCAGTAGTATTTGGGGATCGACCGGGGAGCTGTTTTTT. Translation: CASSIWGSTGELFF.

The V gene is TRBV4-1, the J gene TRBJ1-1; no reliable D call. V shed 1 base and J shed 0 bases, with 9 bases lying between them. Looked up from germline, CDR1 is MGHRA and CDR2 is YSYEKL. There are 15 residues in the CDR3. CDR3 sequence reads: CASSQAGGMNTEAFF. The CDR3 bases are TGCGCCAGCAGCCAAGCCGGCGGCATGAACACTGAAGCTTTCTTT.

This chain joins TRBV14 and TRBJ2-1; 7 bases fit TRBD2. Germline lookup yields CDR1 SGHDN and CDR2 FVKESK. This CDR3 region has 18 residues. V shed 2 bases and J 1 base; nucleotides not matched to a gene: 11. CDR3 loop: CASSQIPFGGGSYNEQFF. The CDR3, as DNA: TGTGCCAGCAGCCAAATCCCATTCGGGGGAGGGTCCTACAATGAGCAGTTCTTC. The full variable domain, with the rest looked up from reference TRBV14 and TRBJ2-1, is EAGVTQFPSHSVIEKGQTVTLRCDPISGHDNLYWYRRVMGKEIKFLLHFVKESKQDESGMPNNRFLAERTGGTYSTLKVQPAELEDSGVYFCASSQIPFGGGSYNEQFFGPGTRLTVL.

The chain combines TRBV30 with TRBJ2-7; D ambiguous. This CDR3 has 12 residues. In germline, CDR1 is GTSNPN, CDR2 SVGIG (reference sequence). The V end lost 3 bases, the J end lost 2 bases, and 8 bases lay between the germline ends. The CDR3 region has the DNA TGTGCCTGGAGGCAGAGACCCTACGAGCAGTACTTC. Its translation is CAWRQRPYEQYF.

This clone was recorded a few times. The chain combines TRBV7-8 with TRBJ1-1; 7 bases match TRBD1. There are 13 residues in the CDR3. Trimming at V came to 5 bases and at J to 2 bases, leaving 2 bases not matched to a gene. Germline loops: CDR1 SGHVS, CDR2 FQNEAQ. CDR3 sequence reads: CASSRDRNTEAFF. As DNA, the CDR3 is TGTGCCAGCAGCCGGGACAGAAACACTGAAGCTTTCTTT. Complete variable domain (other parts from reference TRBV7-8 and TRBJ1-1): GAGVSQSPRYKVAKRGQDVALRCDPISGHVSLFWYQQALGQGPEFLTYFQNEAQLDKSGLPSDRFFAERPEGSVSTLKIQRTQQEDSAVYLCASSRDRNTEAFFGQGTRLTVV.

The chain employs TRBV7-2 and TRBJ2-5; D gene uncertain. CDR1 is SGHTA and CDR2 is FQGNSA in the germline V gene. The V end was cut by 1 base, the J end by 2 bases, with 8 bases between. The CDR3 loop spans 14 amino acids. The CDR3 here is CASSLEASQETQYF. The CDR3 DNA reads TGTGCCAGCAGCTTAGAGGCTAGTCAAGAGACCCAGTACTTC.

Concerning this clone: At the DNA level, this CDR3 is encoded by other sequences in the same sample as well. The DNA of the CDR3 is TGTGCCATCAGTGACCGAAGGCGGGACAGGGGGTACGAGCAGTACTTC. Amino acid sequence: CAISDRRRDRGYEQYF. The genes are TRBV10-3 and TRBJ2-7; 11 positions agree with TRBD1. Looked up from germline, CDR1 is ENHRY and CDR2 is SYGVKD. Germline trimming cut 3 bases from V and 4 bases from J; bases unmatched to any gene: 8. This CDR3 comprises 16 residues.

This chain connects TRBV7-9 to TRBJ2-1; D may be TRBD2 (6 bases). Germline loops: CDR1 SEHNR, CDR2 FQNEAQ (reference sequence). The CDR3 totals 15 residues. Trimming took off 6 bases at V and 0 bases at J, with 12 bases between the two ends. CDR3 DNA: TGTGCCAGCAGACTCAATAGCGGCTCCTACAATGAGCAGTTCTTC. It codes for CASRLNSGSYNEQFF.

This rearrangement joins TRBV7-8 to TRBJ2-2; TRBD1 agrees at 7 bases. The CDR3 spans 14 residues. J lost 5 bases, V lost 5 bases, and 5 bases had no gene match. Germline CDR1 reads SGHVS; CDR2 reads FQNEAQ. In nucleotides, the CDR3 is TGTGCCAGCAGCCCCCCGACAGGGACCGGGGAGCTGTTTTTT. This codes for CASSPPTGTGELFF. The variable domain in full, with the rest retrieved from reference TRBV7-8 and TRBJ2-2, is GAGVSQSPRYKVAKRGQDVALRCDPISGHVSLFWYQQALGQGPEFLTYFQNEAQLDKSGLPSDRFFAERPEGSVSTLKIQRTQQEDSAVYLCASSPPTGTGELFFGEGSRLTVL.

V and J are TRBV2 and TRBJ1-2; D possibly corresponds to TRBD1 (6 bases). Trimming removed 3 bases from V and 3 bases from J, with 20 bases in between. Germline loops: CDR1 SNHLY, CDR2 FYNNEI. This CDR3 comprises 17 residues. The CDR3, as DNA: TGTGCCAGCAGTGACCGTGGTCGGACAGACCTGTACTATGGCTACACCTTC. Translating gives CASSDRGRTDLYYGYTF.

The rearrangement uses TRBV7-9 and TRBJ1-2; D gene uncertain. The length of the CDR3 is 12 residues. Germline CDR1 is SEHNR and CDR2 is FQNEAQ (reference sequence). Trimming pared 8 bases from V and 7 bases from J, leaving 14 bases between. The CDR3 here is CASGVWLGGYTF. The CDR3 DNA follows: TGTGCCAGCGGAGTGTGGCTCGGTGGCTACACCTTC.

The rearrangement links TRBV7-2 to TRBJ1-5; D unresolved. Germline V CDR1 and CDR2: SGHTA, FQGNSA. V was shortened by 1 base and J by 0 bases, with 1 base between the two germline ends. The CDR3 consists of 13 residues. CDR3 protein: CASSLDSNQPQHF. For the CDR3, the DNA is TGTGCCAGCAGCTTAGATAGCAATCAGCCCCAGCATTTT.

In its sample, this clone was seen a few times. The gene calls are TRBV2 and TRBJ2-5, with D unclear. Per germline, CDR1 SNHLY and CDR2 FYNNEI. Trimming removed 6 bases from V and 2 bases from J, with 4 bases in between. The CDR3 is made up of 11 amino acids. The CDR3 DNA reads TGTGCCAGCAGGGGACAAGAGACCCAGTACTTC. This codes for CASRGQETQYF.

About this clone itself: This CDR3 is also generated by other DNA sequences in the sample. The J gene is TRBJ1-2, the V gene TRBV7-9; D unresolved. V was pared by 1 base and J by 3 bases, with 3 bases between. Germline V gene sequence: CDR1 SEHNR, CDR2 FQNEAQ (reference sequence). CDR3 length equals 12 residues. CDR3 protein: CASSLGDYGYTF. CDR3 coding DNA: TGTGCCAGCAGCTTAGGAGACTATGGCTACACCTTC.

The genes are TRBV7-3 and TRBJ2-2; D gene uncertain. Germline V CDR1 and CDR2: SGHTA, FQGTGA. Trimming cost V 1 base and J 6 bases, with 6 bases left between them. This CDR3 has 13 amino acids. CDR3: CASSLNRAGELFF. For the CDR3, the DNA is TGTGCCAGCAGCTTAAACCGGGCCGGGGAGCTGTTTTTT.

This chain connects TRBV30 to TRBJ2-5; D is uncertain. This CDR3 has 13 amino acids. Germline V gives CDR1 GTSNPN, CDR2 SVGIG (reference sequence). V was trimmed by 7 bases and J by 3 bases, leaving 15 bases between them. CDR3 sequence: CALGPHVEETQYF. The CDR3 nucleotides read TGTGCCTTAGGACCGCACGTAGAAGAGACCCAGTACTTC.

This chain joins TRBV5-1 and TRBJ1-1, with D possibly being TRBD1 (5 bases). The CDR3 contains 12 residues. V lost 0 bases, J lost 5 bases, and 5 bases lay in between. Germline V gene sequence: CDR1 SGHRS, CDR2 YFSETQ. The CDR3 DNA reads TGCGCCAGCAGCTTGGAGGGGACTGAAGCTTTCTTT. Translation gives CASSLEGTEAFF.

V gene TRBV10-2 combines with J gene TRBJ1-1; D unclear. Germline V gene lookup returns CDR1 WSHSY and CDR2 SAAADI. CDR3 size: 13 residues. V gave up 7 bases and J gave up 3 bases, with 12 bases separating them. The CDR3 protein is CASMTGGDTEAFF. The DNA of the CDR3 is TGCGCCAGCATGACGGGCGGCGACACTGAAGCTTTCTTT.

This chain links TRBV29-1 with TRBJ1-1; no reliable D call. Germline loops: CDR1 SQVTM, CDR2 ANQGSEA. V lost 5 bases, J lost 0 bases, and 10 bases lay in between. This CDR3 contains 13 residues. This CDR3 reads CSVLTGMNTEAFF. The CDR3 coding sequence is TGCAGCGTTCTGACGGGGATGAACACTGAAGCTTTCTTT.

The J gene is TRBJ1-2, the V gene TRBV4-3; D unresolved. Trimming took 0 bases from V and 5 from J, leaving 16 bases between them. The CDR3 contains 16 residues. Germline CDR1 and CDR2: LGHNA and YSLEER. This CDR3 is CASSQDPSWTEYGYTF. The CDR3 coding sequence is TGCGCCAGCAGCCAAGATCCGAGCTGGACGGAATATGGCTACACCTTC.